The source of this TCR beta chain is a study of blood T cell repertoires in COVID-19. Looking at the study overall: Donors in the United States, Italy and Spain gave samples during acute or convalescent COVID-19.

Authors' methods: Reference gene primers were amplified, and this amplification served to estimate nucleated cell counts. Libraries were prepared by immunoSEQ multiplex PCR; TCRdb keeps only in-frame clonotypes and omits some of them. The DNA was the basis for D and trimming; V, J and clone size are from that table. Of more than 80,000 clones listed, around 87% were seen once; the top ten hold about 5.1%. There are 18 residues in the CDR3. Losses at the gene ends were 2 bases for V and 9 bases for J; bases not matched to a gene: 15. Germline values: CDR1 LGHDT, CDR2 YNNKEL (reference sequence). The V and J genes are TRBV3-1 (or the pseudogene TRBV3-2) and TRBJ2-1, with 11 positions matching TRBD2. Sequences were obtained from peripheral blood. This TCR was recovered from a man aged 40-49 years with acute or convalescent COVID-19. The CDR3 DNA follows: TGTGCCAGCAGCCAACCTAACATAGCGGGAGGGCCGTTGGGTGAGCAGTTCTTC. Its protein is CASSQPNIAGGPLGEQFF.